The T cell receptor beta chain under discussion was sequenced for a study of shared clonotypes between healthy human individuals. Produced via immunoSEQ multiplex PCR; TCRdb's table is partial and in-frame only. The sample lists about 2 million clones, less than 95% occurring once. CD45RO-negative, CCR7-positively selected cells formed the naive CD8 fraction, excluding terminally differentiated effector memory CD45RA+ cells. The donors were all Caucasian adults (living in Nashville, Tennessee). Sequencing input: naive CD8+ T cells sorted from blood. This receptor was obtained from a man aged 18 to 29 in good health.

DNA of the CDR3: TGTGCCAGTAGGTGGACAGGGGATAATTCACCCCTCCACTTT. Its translation: CASRWTGDNSPLHF. The gene calls are TRBV19 and TRBJ1-6; 9 nucleotides agree with TRBD1. From germline, CDR1 is LNHDA and CDR2 SQIVND (reference sequence). Trimming at V came to 6 bases and at J to 5 bases, leaving 2 bases not matched to a gene. CDR3 size: 14 residues.